The 10 T cell receptor beta chains below were found in one sample sequenced in a study of spatial heterogeneity in lung cancer. Time point denoted: sample taken at primary tumor resection. TCRdb reanalysed the 5' RACE reads using MiXCR and keeps one entry per CDR3 protein. The sample has about 40,000 distinct CDR3 sequences; approximately 5.2% are singletons. This material consisted of PBMCs, taken at surgery. Source of these receptors: a female donor with early-stage non-small cell lung cancer.

This clonotype showed up many times. The rearrangement links TRBV5-6 to TRBJ1-1; D uncertain. V lost 4 bases and J lost 0, with 10 bases in between. This CDR3 region has 14 residues. The germline V gene encodes CDR1 SGHDT and CDR2 YYEEEE. The CDR3, as DNA: TGTGCCAGCAGCAGGCCCACCTTGAACACTGAAGCTTTCTTT. Protein sequence: CASSRPTLNTEAFF.

In this sample, this clonotype turned up a few times. V is TRBV30 and J is TRBJ1-5; possible D gene TRBD1, 5 bases. Trimming took 6 bases from V and 7 from J, leaving 16 bases between them. Germline-derived CDR1 and CDR2 are GTSNPN and SVGIG (reference sequence). CDR3 length: 13 amino acids. CDR3 in DNA: TGTGCCTGCTCTGGGGGGGAAGGGCAGCCCCAGCATTTT. Translated: CACSGGEGQPQHF.

This clonotype was detected many times. The rearrangement links TRBV11-1 to TRBJ2-3; 9 bases align to TRBD2. Germline-derived CDR1 and CDR2 are SGHAT and FQDESV (reference sequence). J lost 3 bases, V lost 7 bases, and 8 bases had no gene match. The CDR3 runs to 15 residues. The CDR3 DNA sequence: TGTGCCAGCACCCGGCGGGGGGGCGGGACAGATACGCAGTATTTT. This encodes CASTRRGGGTDTQYF. The full variable domain, rest sourced from reference TRBV11-1 and TRBJ2-3, is EAEVAQSPRYKITEKSQAVAFWCDPISGHATLYWYRQILGQGPELLVQFQDESVVDDSQLPKDRFSAERLKGVDSTLKIQPAELGDSAMYLCASTRRGGGTDTQYFGPGTRLTVL.

In this sample, this clonotype turned up many times. The V and J genes are TRBV7-9 and TRBJ1-3; D is unclear. The CDR3 consists of 15 residues. V lost 3 bases and J 0 bases, leaving 9 bases between the germline ends. Germline CDR1 SEHNR, CDR2 FQNEAQ (reference sequence). For the CDR3, the DNA is TGTGCCAGCAGCTTGACGATGAGCTCTGGAAACACCATATATTTT. Protein: CASSLTMSSGNTIYF.

This clonotype was counted between two and nine times. This chain uses TRBV12-2 with TRBJ2-4. TRBV12-2 is annotated as a pseudogene. CDR3 length: 13 residues. CDR3 coding DNA: TGTGCAAGTCGCTTAATCGGGGTTTACATTCAGTACTTC. Its translation: CASRLIGVYIQYF.

Only a few counts were recorded for this clonotype. The chain combines TRBV5-1 with TRBJ2-1; D unresolved. Germline V gene data show CDR1 as SGHRS and CDR2 as YFSETQ. The CDR3 extends over 15 amino acids. V was pared by 0 bases and J by 0 bases, with 7 bases between. The DNA for the CDR3 is TGCGCCAGCAGCTTGGAGTATTCCTCCTACAATGAGCAGTTCTTC. Translated: CASSLEYSSYNEQFF.

This clonotype has only a few counts. This chain joins TRBV5-6 and TRBJ2-7, with 7 bases identical to TRBD1. The CDR3 has 15 residues. The germline V gene has CDR1 SGHDT and CDR2 YYEEEE. The junction had 7 bases not matched to a gene; V was cut back by 2 bases and J by 2 bases. CDR3 nucleotides: TGTGCCAGCAGCTTTCCTAGGACAGGCCCCTACGAGCAGTACTTC. Its protein product is CASSFPRTGPYEQYF.

In this sample, this clonotype turned up many times. The chain recombines TRBV12-5 with TRBJ2-7; D tentatively reads TRBD1 or TRBD2 (6 bases each). The CDR3 covers 16 residues. Germline V gives CDR1 LGHNT, CDR2 FRNRAP. Trimming took 0 bases from V and 0 from J, leaving 12 bases between them. The CDR3 DNA reads TGTGCTAGTGGTTTGGTACTCGGGGGCCACTCCTACGAGCAGTACTTC. It yields the protein CASGLVLGGHSYEQYF.

This clonotype was found many times. CDR3 in amino acids: CSVDIIMNTEAFF. DNA of the CDR3: TGCAGCGTTGACATAATAATGAACACTGAAGCTTTCTTT. V and J are TRBV29-1 and TRBJ1-1; no clear D. The CDR3 is 13 amino acids. V lost 3 bases and J 0 bases, leaving 8 bases between the germline ends. Germline V gene data show CDR1 as SQVTM and CDR2 as ANQGSEA.

The table lists this clonotype with a few counts. This chain joins TRBV18 and TRBJ1-2; TRBD1 matches 9 bases. With 2 bases clipped from V and 4 bases from J, the junction kept 5 bases outside the gene matches. This CDR3 has 15 amino acids. Looked up from germline, CDR1 is KGHSH and CDR2 is LQKENI. CDR3 amino acids: CASSPAPGQGYGYTF. For the CDR3, the DNA is TGTGCCAGCTCACCAGCCCCGGGACAGGGCTATGGCTACACCTTC.